The 20 T cell receptor beta chains reported below all come from one sample, sequenced in a study of blood T cell repertoires in COVID-19. Assay used: immunoSEQ multiplex PCR; TCRdb lists only in-frame clones, some missing. Among over 200,000 clones, approximately 90% were seen once, and the ten largest hold roughly a tenth. The specimen sequenced was PBMCs or T cells enriched from blood (not recorded which). The receptors originated from a man aged 25 to 40 who had recovered from COVID-19.

The chain has TRBV29-1 and TRBJ2-2, with a weak D call TRBD1 (5 bases). The V and J ends lost 4 bases and 9 bases respectively, with 21 bases between them. CDR3 length: 15 amino acids. CDR1 is SQVTM, CDR2 ANQGSEA, per germline. CDR3 nucleotide sequence: TGCAGCGTTGGCTCGCAGGGCTATGGTCCTAGGGAGCTGTTTTTT. Translated: CSVGSQGYGPRELFF.

CDR3 DNA sequence: TGCAGCGTTGTCCCAGCGGGGAGTAACGGCTACACCTTC. This encodes CSVVPAGSNGYTF. This chain connects TRBV29-1 to TRBJ1-2; D is uncertain. Germline CDR1 SQVTM, CDR2 ANQGSEA. Trimming cost V 4 bases and J 8 bases, with 17 bases left between them. This CDR3 is 13 amino acids long.

This clone was counted once. V gene TRBV6-5 combines with J gene TRBJ2-2, with D possibly being TRBD2 (6 bases). CDR1 is MNHEY, CDR2 SVGAGI, per germline. CDR3 length: 14 residues. Trimming left V 6 bases short and J 9 bases short, with 17 bases between. This chain's CDR3 is CASSPTSSMWELFF. In DNA, the CDR3 is TGTGCCAGCAGCCCGACTAGTTCTATGTGGGAGCTGTTTTTT.

The rearrangement uses TRBV30 and TRBJ2-3, with 7 bases fitting TRBD1. Germline loops: CDR1 GTSNPN, CDR2 SVGIG (reference sequence). V lost 2 bases, J lost 9 bases, and 8 bases stayed unmatched. The CDR3 is made up of 13 amino acids. The CDR3 DNA reads TGTGCCTGGAGTCCTAGGGACAGTCAAACGCAGTATTTT. Its translation is CAWSPRDSQTQYF.

V gene TRBV6-5 combines with J gene TRBJ1-2; no definite D call. CDR3 length equals 15 residues. Germline loops: CDR1 MNHEY, CDR2 SVGAGI. V was shortened by 5 bases and J by 8 bases, with 21 bases between the two germline ends. For the CDR3, the DNA is TGTGCCAGCAGTCCTATGAGATACGACGGCGGGGGCTACACCTTC. Protein product: CASSPMRYDGGGYTF.

This rearrangement joins TRBV3-1 (or the pseudogene TRBV3-2) to TRBJ2-3, with D hard to call. Trimming cost V 1 base and J 6 bases, with 17 bases left between them. Germline V lookup: CDR1 LGHDT, CDR2 YNNKEL (reference sequence). The CDR3 covers 16 residues. The CDR3 loop reads CASSQGSTIASDTQYF. CDR3 nucleotide sequence: TGTGCCAGCAGCCAAGGCTCTACAATAGCTTCCGATACGCAGTATTTT.

V usage is TRBV7-4 and J usage is TRBJ2-1; 9 nucleotides agree with TRBD2. V lost 3 bases, J lost 0 bases, and 9 bases stayed unmatched. The germline CDR1 and CDR2 sequences are SGHVT and SQSDAQ. This CDR3 is 18 amino acids long. This chain's CDR3 is CASSFSSGRISSYNEQFF. The CDR3 bases are TGTGCCAGCAGCTTTTCAAGCGGGAGGATTAGCTCCTACAATGAGCAGTTCTTC. Looking up the rest from reference TRBV7-4 and TRBJ2-1 gives the full variable domain: GAGVSQSPRYKVAKRGRDVALRCDSISGHVTLYWYRQTLGQGSEVLTYSQSDAQRDKSGRPSGRFSAERPERSVSTLKIQRTEQGDSAVYLCASSFSSGRISSYNEQFFGPGTRLTVL.

The chain couples TRBV19 to TRBJ2-3; the match to TRBD2 covers 9 bases. Per the germline V gene, CDR1 is LNHDA and CDR2 is SQIVND (reference sequence). The CDR3 is 17 amino acids. With 5 bases clipped from V and 3 bases from J, the junction kept 12 bases outside the gene matches. As DNA, the CDR3 is TGTGCCAGTAGTTTCACCGGGACTAGCTTTGGTACAGATACGCAGTATTTT. Protein: CASSFTGTSFGTDTQYF.

The chain uses TRBV5-1 and TRBJ2-2, with a possible D match to TRBD1 (7 bases). Trimming took 4 bases from V and 2 from J, leaving 15 bases between them. Germline values: CDR1 SGHRS, CDR2 YFSETQ. This CDR3 is built from 16 residues. CDR3 sequence (DNA): TGCGCCAGCAGCCTGCGCGGGACAGACAACACCGGGGAGCTGTTTTTT. The encoded protein is CASSLRGTDNTGELFF.

The J gene is TRBJ1-1, the V gene TRBV29-1; D is uncertain. The V gene's germline CDR1 is SQVTM and CDR2 ANQGSEA. The CDR3 length is 12 residues. The ends were cut back, 6 bases at V and 3 bases at J, with 11 bases in the middle. In DNA form, the CDR3 reads TGCAGCGTAGCCCTACGGGACACTGAAGCTTTCTTT. As protein: CSVALRDTEAFF.

Here the CDR3 reads CASSWNRDTHTDTQYF. The CDR3 region has the DNA TGTGCCAGCAGCTGGAACCGGGACACCCACACAGATACGCAGTATTTT. The chain recombines TRBV7-9 with TRBJ2-3; TRBD1 might be the D (6 bases). Trimming removed 4 bases at V and 2 bases at J, with 16 bases between. This CDR3 is built from 16 residues. Germline assignment: CDR1 SEHNR and CDR2 FQNEAQ (reference sequence).

This clone occurred a few times. The chain has TRBV4-3 and TRBJ1-4; D gene ambiguous. From germline, CDR1 is LGHNA and CDR2 YSLEER. Trimming pared 0 bases from V and 8 bases from J, leaving 10 bases between. The CDR3 length is 14 residues. The CDR3 sequence is CASSQDFTREKLFF. DNA of the CDR3: TGCGCCAGCAGCCAAGATTTTACGAGGGAAAAACTGTTTTTT.

The rearrangement uses TRBV20-1 and TRBJ2-1; a possible D gene is TRBD2 (6 bases). CDR3 length: 11 residues. V lost 1 base to trimming and J lost 11 bases, with 9 bases between them. Germline V gives CDR1 DFQATT, CDR2 SNEGSKA (reference sequence). CDR3 sequence (DNA): TGCAGTGCTAGAGTTGGCGGGAAGCAGTTCTTC. Its protein product is CSARVGGKQFF.

The chain has TRBV4-3 and TRBJ2-2, with D possibly matching TRBD2 (7 bases). The CDR3 spans 17 residues. Trimming took off 0 bases at V and 0 bases at J, with 11 bases between the two ends. From germline, CDR1 is LGHNA and CDR2 YSLEER. This CDR3 reads CASSQERGRTNTGELFF. Here the CDR3 DNA reads TGCGCCAGCAGCCAAGAGCGGGGGCGGACGAACACCGGGGAGCTGTTTTTT.

The chain has TRBV27 and TRBJ1-2; D is possibly TRBD1 (5 bases). The germline V gene has CDR1 MNHEY and CDR2 SMNVEV (reference sequence). The CDR3 runs to 13 residues. Trimming took off 4 bases at V and 7 bases at J, with 13 bases between the two ends. Here the CDR3 DNA reads TGTGCCAGCAGTTCGGGGGGAGGCGGTGGCTACACCTTC. Amino acids: CASSSGGGGGYTF.

The chain carries TRBV5-8 and TRBJ2-3; 7 nucleotides line up with TRBD2. The CDR3 is made up of 15 amino acids. Trimming at V came to 4 bases and at J to 3 bases, leaving 8 bases not matched to a gene. Germline CDR1 is SGHTS and CDR2 is YDEGEE. The CDR3 protein is CASSTGLGRTDTQYF. CDR3 sequence (DNA): TGTGCCAGCAGCACAGGACTAGGGAGGACAGATACGCAGTATTTT.

The V call is TRBV7-3, the J call TRBJ1-2; perhaps TRBD1 as D (5 bases). The germline CDR1 and CDR2 sequences are SGHTA and FQGTGA. The CDR3 sequence is 10 residues long. In DNA, the CDR3 is TGTGCTCCGGGGGTCGGCGGCTACACCTTC. Its translation: CAPGVGGYTF.

The rearrangement joins TRBV5-1 to TRBJ2-4; D not resolved. V dropped 4 bases and J dropped 3 bases, with 20 bases sitting between them. Per germline, CDR1 SGHRS and CDR2 YFSETQ. This CDR3 comprises 17 residues. This CDR3 reads CASSPQSTGSGKNIQYF. Here the CDR3 DNA reads TGCGCCAGCAGCCCTCAGTCCACGGGTAGTGGCAAAAACATTCAGTACTTC.

This chain links TRBV6-5 with TRBJ1-2; weak D call: TRBD1 (5 bases). The CDR3 has 13 amino acids. The V end was cut by 7 bases, the J end by 0 bases, with 9 bases between. Germline CDR1 reads MNHEY; CDR2 reads SVGAGI. In DNA form, the CDR3 reads TGTGCCAGCAAGAGACAGACTAACTATGGCTACACCTTC. Translated: CASKRQTNYGYTF.

The J gene is TRBJ2-7, the V gene TRBV5-1; 12 nucleotides align to TRBD2. Trimming cost V 2 bases and J 0 bases; bases outside gene matches: 6. The CDR3 length is 17 residues. The germline V gene has CDR1 SGHRS and CDR2 YFSETQ. The CDR3 here is CASSLWTSGTTSYEQYF. DNA of the CDR3: TGCGCCAGCAGCTTATGGACTAGCGGGACAACCTCCTACGAGCAGTACTTC. The whole variable domain, remainder taken from reference TRBV5-1 and TRBJ2-7, is KAGVTQTPRYLIKTRGQQVTLSCSPISGHRSVSWYQQTPGQGLQFLFEYFSETQRNKGNFPGRFSGRQFSNSRSEMNVSTLELGDSALYLCASSLWTSGTTSYEQYFGPGTRLTVT.